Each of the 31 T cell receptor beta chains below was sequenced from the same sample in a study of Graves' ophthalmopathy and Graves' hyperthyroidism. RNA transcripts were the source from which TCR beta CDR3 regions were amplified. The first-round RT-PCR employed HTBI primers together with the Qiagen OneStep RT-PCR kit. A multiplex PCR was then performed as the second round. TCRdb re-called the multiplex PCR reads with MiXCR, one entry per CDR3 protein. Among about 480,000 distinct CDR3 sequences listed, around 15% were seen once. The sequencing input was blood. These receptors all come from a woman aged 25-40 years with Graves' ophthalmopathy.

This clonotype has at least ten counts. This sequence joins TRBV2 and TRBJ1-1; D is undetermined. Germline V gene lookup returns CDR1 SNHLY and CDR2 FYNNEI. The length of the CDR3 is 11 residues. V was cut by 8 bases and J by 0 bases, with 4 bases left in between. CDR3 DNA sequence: TGTGCCAGCGGGGTGAACACTGAAGCTTTCTTT. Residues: CASGVNTEAFF.

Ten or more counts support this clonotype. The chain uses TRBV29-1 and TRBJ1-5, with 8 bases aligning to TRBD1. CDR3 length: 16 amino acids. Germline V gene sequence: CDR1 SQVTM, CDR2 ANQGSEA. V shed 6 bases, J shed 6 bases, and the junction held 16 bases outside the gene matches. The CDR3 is CSVRTGQGGQFQPQHF. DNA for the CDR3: TGCAGCGTGCGGACAGGACAGGGAGGACAATTTCAGCCCCAGCATTTT.

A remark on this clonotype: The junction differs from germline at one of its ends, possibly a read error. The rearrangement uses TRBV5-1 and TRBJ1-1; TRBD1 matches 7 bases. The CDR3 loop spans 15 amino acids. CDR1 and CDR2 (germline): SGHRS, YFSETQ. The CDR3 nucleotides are TGCGCCAGCAGCTTAATCCTTGGACAGGACACTGAGGCTTTCTTT. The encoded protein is CASSLILGQDTEAFF.

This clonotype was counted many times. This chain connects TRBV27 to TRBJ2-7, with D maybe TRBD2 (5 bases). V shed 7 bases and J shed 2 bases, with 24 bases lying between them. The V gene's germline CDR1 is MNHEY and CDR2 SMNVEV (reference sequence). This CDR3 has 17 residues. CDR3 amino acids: CASTGISGKGYPYEQYF. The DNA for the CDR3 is TGTGCCAGCACGGGGATCTCCGGGAAAGGGTACCCCTACGAGCAGTACTTC.

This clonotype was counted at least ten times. The DNA of the CDR3 is TGTGGACTAACGCGGCAATTGTACCAAGAGACCCAGTACTTC. Amino acids: CGLTRQLYQETQYF. The chain carries TRBV30 and TRBJ2-5; possible D gene TRBD2, 5 bases. Germline CDR1 GTSNPN, CDR2 SVGIG (reference sequence). The CDR3 covers 14 residues.

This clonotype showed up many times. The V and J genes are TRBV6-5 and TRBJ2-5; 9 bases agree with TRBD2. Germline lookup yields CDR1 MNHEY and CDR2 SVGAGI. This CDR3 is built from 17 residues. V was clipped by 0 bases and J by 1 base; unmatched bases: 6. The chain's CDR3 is CASSYSVSGSGQETQYF. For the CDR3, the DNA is TGTGCCAGCAGTTACTCCGTTAGCGGGAGCGGCCAAGAGACCCAGTACTTC.

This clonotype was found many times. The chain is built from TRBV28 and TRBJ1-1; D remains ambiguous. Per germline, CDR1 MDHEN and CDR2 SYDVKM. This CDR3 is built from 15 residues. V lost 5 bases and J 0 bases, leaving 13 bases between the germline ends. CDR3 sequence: CASSPPLGMNTEAFF. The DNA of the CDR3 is TGTGCCAGCAGTCCCCCGTTAGGGATGAACACTGAAGCTTTCTTT.

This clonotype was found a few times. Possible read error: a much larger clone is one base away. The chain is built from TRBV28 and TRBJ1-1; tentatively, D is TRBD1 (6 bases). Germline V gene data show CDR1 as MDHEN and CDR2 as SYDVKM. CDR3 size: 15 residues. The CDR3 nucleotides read TGTGCCAGCAGTTTAACCAGGGGTTGGAACACTGAAGCTTGCTTT. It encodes CASSLTRGWNTEACF.

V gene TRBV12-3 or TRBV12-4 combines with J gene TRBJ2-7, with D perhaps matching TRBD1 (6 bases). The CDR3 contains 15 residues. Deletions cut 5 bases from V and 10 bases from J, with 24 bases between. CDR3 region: CASSPRDKWSGDQYF. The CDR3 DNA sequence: TGTGCCAGCAGTCCCCGGGACAAGTGGTCGGGCGATCAGTACTTC.

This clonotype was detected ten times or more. This CDR3 is CASSQTSGRTYEQYF. In DNA form, the CDR3 reads TGTGCCAGCAGCCAGACTAGCGGGAGGACCTACGAGCAGTACTTC. This chain links TRBV3-1 with TRBJ2-7; 13 bases are shared with TRBD2. The CDR3 runs to 15 residues. Trimming took 3 bases from V and 2 from J; bases not matched to a gene: 1. CDR1 and CDR2 from the germline V gene are LGHDT and YNNKEL (reference sequence).

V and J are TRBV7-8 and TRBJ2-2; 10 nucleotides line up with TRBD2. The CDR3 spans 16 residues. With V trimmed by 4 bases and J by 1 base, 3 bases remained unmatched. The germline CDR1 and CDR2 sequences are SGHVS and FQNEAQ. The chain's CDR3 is CASSWRTSGNTGELFF. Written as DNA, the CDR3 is TGTGCCAGCAGCTGGAGGACTAGCGGGAACACCGGGGAGCTGTTTTTT.

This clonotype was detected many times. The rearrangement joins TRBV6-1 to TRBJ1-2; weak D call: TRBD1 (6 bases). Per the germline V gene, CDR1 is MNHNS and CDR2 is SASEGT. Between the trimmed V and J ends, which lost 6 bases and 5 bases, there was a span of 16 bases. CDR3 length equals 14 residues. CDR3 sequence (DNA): TGTGCCAGCAGACAGATTGGACAGTCTTATGGCTACACCTTC. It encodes CASRQIGQSYGYTF.

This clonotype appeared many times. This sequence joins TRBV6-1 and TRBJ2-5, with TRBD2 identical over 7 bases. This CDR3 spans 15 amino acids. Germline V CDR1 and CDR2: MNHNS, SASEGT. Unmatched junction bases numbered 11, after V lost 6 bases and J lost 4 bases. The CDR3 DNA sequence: TGTGCCAGCAGGGCAACACTAGCGCGGCCAGAGACCCAGTACTTC. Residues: CASRATLARPETQYF.

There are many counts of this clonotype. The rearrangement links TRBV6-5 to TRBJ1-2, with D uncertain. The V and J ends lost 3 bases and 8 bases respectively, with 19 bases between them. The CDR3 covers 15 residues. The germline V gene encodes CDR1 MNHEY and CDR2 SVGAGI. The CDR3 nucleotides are TGTGCCAGCAGTTATAGTAACGTCCAAAAAGGGGGCTACACCTTC. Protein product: CASSYSNVQKGGYTF.

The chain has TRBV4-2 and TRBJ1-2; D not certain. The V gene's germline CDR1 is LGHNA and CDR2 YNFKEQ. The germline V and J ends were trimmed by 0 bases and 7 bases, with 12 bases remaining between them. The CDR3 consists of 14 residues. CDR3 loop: CASSQDVQSIGYTF. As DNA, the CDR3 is TGTGCCAGCAGCCAAGATGTACAGTCTATTGGCTACACCTTC.

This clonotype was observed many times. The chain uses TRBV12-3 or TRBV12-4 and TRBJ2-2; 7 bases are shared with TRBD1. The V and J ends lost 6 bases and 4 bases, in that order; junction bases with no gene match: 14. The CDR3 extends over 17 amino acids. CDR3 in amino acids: CASRDSGTALRTGELFF. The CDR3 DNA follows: TGTGCCAGCAGAGATTCGGGGACAGCCTTACGCACCGGGGAGCTGTTTTTT.

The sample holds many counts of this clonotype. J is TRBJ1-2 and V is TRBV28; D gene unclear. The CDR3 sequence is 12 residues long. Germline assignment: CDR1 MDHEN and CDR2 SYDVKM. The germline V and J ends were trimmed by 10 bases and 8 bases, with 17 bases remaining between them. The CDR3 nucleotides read TGTGCCACAACGTGGGGATCCAACGGCTACACCTTC. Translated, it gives CATTWGSNGYTF.

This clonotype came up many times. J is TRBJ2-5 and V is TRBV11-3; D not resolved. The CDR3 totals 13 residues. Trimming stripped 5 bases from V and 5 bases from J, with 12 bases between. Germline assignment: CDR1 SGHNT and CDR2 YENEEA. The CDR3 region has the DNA TGTGCCAGCAGCCTCTTCCTGGGGGAGACCCAGTACTTC. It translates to CASSLFLGETQYF.

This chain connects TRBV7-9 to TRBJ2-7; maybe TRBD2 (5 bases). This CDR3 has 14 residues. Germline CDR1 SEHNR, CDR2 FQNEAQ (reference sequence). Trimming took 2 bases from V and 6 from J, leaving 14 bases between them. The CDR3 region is CASSLSSRRGEQYF. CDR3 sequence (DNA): TGTGCCAGCAGCTTATCTTCTCGCCGGGGCGAGCAGTACTTC.

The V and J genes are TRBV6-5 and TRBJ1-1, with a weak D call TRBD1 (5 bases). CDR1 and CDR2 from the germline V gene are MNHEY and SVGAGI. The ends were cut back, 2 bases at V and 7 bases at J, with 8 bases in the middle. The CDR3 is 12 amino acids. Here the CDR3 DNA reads TGTGCCAGCAGTTACCCACAGGATGAAGCTTTCTTT. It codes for CASSYPQDEAFF.

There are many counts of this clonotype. The CDR3 loop reads CSAISRWGYTF. DNA for the CDR3: TGCAGTGCTATATCCAGGTGGGGCTACACCTTC. This sequence joins TRBV20-1 and TRBJ1-2; the D is unclear. The CDR3 has 11 residues. V was pared by 4 bases and J by 8 bases, with 11 bases between. Per the germline V gene, CDR1 is DFQATT and CDR2 is SNEGSKA (reference sequence).

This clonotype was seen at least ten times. CDR3 nucleotides: TGTGCCAGCAGTGAAGCGCGGGGGGAGACAAATGGCTACACCTTC. Translation: CASSEARGETNGYTF. This chain uses TRBV6-1 with TRBJ1-2; D is perhaps TRBD1 (5 bases). The CDR3 contains 15 residues. CDR1 is MNHNS, CDR2 SASEGT, per germline. V gave up 0 bases and J gave up 6 bases, with 14 bases separating them.

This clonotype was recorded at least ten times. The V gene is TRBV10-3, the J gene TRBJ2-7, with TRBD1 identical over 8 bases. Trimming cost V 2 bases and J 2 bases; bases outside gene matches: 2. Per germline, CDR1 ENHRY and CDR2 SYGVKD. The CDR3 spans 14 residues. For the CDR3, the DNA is TGTGCCATCAGTGAGGGACAGGGCACCTACGAGCAGTACTTC. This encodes CAISEGQGTYEQYF.

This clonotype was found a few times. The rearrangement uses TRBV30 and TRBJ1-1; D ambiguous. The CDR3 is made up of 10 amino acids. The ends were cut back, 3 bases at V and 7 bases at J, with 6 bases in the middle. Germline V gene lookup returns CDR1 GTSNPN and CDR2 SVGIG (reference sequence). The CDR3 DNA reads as TGTGCCTGGAGCCGAAGTGAAGCTTTCTTT. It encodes CAWSRSEAFF. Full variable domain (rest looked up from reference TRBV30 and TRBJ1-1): SQTIHQWPATLVQPVGSPLSLECTVEGTSNPNLYWYRQAAGRGLQLLFYSVGIGQISSEVPQNLSASRPQDRQFILSSKKLLLSDSGFYLCAWSRSEAFFGQGTRLTVV.

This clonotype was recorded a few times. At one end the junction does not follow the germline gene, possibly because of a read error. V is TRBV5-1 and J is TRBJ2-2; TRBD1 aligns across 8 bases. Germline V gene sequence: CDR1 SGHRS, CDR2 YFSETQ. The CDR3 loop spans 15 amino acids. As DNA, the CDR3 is TGCGCCAGCAAAGAGACAGGGGACAACACCGGGGAGCTGTCTTTT. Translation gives CASKETGDNTGELSF.

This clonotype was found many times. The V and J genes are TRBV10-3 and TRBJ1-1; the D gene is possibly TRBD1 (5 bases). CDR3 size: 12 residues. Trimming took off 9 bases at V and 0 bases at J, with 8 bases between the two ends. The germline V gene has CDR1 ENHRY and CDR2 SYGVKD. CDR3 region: CAIQGVNTEAFF. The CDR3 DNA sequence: TGTGCCATTCAAGGGGTGAACACTGAAGCTTTCTTT.

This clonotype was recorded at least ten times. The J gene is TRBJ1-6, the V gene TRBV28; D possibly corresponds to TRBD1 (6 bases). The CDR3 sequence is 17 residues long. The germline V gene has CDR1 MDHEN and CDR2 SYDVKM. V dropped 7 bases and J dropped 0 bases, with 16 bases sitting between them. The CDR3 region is CASTTEKGGSYNSPLHF. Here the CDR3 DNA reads TGTGCCAGCACGACGGAGAAGGGGGGCTCCTATAATTCACCCCTCCACTTT. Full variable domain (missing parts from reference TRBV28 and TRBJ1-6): DVKVTQSSRYLVKRTGEKVFLECVQDMDHENMFWYRQDPGLGLRLIYFSYDVKMKEKGDIPEGYSVSREKKERFSLILESASTNQTSMYLCASTTEKGGSYNSPLHFGNGTRLTVT.

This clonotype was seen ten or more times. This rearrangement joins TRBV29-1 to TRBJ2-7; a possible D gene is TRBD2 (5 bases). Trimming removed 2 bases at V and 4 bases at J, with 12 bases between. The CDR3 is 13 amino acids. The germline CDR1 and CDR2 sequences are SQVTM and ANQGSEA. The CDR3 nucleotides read TGCAGCGTTGAAACAGAGGGTGAATACGAGCAGTACTTC. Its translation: CSVETEGEYEQYF.

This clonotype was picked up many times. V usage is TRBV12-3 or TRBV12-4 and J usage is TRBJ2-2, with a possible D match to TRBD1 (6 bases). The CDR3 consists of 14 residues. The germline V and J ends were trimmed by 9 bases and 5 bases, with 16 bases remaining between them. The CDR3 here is CARLQGSGTGELFF. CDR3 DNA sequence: TGTGCCAGATTACAGGGTAGTGGTACCGGGGAGCTGTTTTTT.

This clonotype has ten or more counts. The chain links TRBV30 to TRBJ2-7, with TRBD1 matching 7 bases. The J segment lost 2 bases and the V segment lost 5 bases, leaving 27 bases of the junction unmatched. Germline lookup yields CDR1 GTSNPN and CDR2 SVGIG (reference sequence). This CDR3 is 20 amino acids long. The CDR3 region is CAWEALPRPWDPGQPYEQYF. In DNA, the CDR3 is TGTGCCTGGGAAGCTCTGCCCCGGCCGTGGGATCCGGGACAGCCCTACGAGCAGTACTTC. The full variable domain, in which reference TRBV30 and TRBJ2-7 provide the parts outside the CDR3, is SQTIHQWPATLVQPVGSPLSLECTVEGTSNPNLYWYRQAAGRGLQLLFYSVGIGQISSEVPQNLSASRPQDRQFILSSKKLLLSDSGFYLCAWEALPRPWDPGQPYEQYFGPGTRLTVT.

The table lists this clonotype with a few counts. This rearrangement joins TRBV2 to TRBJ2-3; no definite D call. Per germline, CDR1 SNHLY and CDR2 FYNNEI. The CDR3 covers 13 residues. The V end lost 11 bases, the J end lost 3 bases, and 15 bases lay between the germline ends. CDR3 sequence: CAGMKGGTDTQYF. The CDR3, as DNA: TGTGCCGGTATGAAGGGTGGGACAGATACGCAGTATTTT.